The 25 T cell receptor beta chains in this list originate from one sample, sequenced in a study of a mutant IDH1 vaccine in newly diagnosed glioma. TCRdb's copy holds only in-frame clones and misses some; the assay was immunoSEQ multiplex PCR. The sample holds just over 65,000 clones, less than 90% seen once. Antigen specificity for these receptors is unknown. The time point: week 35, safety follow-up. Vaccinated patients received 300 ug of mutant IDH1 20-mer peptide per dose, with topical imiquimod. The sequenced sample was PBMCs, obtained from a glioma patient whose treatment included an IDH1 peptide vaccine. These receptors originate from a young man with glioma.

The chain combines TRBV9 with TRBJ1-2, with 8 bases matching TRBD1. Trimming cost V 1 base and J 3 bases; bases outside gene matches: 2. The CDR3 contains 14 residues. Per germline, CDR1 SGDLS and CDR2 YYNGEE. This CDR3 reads CASSVTGGDYGYTF. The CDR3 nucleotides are TGTGCCAGCAGCGTAACAGGGGGGGACTATGGCTACACCTTC.

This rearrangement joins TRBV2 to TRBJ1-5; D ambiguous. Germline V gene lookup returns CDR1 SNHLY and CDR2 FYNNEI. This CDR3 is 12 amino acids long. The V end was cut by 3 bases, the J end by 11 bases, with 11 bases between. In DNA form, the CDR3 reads TGTGCCAGCAGTGACGACCTAGGAGCCCAGCATTTT. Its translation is CASSDDLGAQHF. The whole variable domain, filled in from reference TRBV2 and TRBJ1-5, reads EPEVTQTPSHQVTQMGQEVILRCVPISNHLYFYWYRQILGQKVEFLVSFYNNEISEKSEIFDDQFSVERPDGSNFTLKIRSTKLEDSAMYFCASSDDLGAQHFGDGTRLSIL.

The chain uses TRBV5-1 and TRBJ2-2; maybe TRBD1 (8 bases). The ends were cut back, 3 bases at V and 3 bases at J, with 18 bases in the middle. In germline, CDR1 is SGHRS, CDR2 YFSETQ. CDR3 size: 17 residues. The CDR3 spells CASSSGQGGLYTGELFF. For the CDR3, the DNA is TGCGCCAGCAGCTCAGGACAGGGAGGGTTGTACACCGGGGAGCTGTTTTTT.

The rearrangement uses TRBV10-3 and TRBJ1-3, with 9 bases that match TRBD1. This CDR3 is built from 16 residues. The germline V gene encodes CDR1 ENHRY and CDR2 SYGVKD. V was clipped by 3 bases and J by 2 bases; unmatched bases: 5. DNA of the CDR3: TGTGCCATCAGTGAAGAACAGGGGGCCCCTGGAAACACCATATATTTT. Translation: CAISEEQGAPGNTIYF.

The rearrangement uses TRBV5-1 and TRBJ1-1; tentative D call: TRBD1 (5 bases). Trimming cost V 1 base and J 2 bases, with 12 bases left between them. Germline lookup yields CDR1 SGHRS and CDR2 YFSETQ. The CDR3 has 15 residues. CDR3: CASSLIQGGNTEAFF. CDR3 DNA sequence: TGCGCCAGCAGCTTGATCCAGGGTGGAAACACTGAAGCTTTCTTT. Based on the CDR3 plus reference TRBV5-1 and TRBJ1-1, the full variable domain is KAGVTQTPRYLIKTRGQQVTLSCSPISGHRSVSWYQQTPGQGLQFLFEYFSETQRNKGNFPGRFSGRQFSNSRSEMNVSTLELGDSALYLCASSLIQGGNTEAFFGQGTRLTVV.

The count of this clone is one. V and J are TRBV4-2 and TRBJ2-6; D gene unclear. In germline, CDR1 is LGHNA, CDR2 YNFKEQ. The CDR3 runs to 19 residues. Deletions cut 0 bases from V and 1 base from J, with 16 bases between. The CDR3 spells CASSQEDSGNPSGANVLTF. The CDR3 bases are TGTGCCAGCAGCCAAGAGGATTCAGGAAACCCATCTGGGGCCAACGTCCTGACTTTC.

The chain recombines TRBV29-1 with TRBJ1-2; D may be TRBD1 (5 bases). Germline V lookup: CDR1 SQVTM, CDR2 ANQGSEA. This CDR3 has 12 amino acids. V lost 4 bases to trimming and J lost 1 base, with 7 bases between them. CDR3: CSVVGDNYGYTF. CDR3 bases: TGCAGCGTTGTGGGGGATAACTATGGCTACACCTTC.

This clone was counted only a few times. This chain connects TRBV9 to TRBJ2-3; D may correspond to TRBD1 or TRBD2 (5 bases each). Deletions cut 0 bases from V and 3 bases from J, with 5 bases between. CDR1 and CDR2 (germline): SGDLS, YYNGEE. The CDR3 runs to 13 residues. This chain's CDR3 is CASSVGGTDTQYF. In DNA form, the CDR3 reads TGTGCCAGCAGCGTAGGGGGGACAGATACGCAGTATTTT.

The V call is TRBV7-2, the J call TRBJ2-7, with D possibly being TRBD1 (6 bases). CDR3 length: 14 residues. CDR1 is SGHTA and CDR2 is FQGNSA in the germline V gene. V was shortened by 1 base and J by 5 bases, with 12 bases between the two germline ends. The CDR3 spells CASSLGAYRDEQYF. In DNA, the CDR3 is TGTGCCAGCAGCTTAGGGGCGTACAGGGACGAGCAGTACTTC.

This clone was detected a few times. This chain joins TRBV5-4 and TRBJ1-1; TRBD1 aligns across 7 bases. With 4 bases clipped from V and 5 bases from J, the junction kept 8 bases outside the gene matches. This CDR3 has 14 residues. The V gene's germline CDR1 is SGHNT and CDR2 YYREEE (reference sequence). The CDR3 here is CASSRGPGGTEAFF. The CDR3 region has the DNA TGTGCCAGCAGCAGAGGCCCAGGGGGGACTGAAGCTTTCTTT.

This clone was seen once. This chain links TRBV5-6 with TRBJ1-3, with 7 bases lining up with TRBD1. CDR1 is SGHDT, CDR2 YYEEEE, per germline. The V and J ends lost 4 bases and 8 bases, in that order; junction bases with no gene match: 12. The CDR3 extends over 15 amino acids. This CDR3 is CASSTMTGRSYTIYF. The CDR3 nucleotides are TGTGCCAGCAGCACAATGACAGGGAGATCCTACACCATATATTTT.

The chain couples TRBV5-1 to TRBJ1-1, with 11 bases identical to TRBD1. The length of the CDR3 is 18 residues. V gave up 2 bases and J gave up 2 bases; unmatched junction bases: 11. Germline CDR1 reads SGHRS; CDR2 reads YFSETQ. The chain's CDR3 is CASSFPRDRGGVNTEAFF. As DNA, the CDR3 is TGCGCCAGCAGCTTCCCACGGGACAGGGGGGGGGTTAACACTGAAGCTTTCTTT. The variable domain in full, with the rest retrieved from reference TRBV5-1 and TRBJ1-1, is KAGVTQTPRYLIKTRGQQVTLSCSPISGHRSVSWYQQTPGQGLQFLFEYFSETQRNKGNFPGRFSGRQFSNSRSEMNVSTLELGDSALYLCASSFPRDRGGVNTEAFFGQGTRLTVV.

In nucleotides, the CDR3 is TGTGCCAGCAGTTACGGGACAAGCTTCTATGGCTACACCTTC. Protein product: CASSYGTSFYGYTF. The chain is built from TRBV6-6 and TRBJ1-2; a possible D gene is TRBD1 (6 bases). With 2 bases removed from V and 4 bases from J, the gap between germline ends came to 11 bases. The CDR3 sequence is 14 residues long. Germline V lookup: CDR1 MNHNY, CDR2 SVGAGI (reference sequence).

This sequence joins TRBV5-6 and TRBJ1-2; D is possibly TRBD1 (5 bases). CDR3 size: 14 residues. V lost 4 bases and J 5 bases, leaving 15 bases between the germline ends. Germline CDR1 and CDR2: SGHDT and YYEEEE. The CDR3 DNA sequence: TGTGCCAGCAGCGCTCCGGGACGGAAGTATGGCTACACCTTC. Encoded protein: CASSAPGRKYGYTF.

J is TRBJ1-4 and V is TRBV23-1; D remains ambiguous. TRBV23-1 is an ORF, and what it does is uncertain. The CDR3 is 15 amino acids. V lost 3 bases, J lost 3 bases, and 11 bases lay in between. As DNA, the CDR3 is TGCGCCAGCAGTCACCCGTATAATGCTAATGAAAAACTGTTTTTT. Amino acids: CASSHPYNANEKLFF.

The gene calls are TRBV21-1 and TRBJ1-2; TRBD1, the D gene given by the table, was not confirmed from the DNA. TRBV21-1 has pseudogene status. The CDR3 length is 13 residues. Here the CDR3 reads CASSQGYIDGYTF. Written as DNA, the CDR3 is TGTGCCAGCAGCCAGGGATATATCGATGGCTACACCTTC.

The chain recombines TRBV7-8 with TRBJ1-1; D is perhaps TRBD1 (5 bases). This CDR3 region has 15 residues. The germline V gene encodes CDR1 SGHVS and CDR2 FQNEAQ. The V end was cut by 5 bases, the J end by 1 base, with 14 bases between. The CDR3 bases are TGTGCCAGCAGCCCCGGCTGGACATCGAACACTGAAGCTTTCTTT. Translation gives CASSPGWTSNTEAFF.

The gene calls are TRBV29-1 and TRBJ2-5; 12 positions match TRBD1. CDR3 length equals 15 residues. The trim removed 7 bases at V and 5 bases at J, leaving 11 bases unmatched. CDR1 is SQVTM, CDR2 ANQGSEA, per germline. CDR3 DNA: TGCAGCGGGACCTGGGGGACAGGGGGCCGGGAGACCCAGTACTTC. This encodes CSGTWGTGGRETQYF.

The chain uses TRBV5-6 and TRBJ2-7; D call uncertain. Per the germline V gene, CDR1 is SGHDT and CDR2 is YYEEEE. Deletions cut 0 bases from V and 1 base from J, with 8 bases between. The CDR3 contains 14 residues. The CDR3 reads CASSLARVSYEQYF. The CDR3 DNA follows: TGTGCCAGCAGCTTGGCCCGAGTTTCCTACGAGCAGTACTTC. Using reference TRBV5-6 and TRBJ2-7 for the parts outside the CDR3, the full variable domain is DAGVTQSPTHLIKTRGQQVTLRCSPKSGHDTVSWYQQALGQGPQFIFQYYEEEERQRGNFPDRFSGHQFPNYSSELNVNALLLGDSALYLCASSLARVSYEQYFGPGTRLTVT.

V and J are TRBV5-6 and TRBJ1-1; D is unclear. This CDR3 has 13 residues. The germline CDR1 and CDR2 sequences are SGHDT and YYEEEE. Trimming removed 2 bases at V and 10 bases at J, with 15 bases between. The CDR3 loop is CASSLAGSVTAFF. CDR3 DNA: TGTGCCAGCAGCTTAGCCGGGTCCGTAACAGCTTTCTTT.

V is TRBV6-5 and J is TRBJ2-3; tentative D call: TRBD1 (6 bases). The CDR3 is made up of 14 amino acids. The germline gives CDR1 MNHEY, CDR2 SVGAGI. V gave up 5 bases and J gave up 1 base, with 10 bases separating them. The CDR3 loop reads CASSTRGGTDTQYF. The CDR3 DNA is TGTGCCAGCAGTACCAGGGGTGGCACAGATACGCAGTATTTT.

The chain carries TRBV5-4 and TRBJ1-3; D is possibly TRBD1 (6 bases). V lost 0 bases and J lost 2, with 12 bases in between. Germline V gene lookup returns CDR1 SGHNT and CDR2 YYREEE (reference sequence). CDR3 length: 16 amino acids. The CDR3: CASSLGLQGAGNTIYF. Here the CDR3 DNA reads TGTGCCAGCAGCTTGGGCTTACAGGGCGCTGGAAACACCATATATTTT.

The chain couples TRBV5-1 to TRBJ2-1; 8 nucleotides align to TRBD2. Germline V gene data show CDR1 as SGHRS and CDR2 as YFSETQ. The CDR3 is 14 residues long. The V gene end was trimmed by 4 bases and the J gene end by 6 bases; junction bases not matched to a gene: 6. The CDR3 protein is CASSLFTSGNEQFF. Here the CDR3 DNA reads TGCGCCAGCAGCCTCTTCACTAGCGGCAATGAGCAGTTCTTC. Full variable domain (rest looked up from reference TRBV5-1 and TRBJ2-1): KAGVTQTPRYLIKTRGQQVTLSCSPISGHRSVSWYQQTPGQGLQFLFEYFSETQRNKGNFPGRFSGRQFSNSRSEMNVSTLELGDSALYLCASSLFTSGNEQFFGPGTRLTVL.

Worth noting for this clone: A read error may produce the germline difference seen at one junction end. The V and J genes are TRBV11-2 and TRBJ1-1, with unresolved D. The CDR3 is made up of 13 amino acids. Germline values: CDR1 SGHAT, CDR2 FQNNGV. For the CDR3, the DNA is TGCGCCAGCAGCCAAGAAGCGGAGGCTGAAGCTTTCTTT. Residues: CASSQEAEAEAFF.

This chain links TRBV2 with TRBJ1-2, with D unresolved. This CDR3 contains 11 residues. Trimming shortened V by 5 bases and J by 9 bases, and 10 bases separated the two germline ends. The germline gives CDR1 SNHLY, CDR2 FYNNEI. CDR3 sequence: CASSSAESYTF. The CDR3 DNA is TGTGCCAGCAGTAGTGCAGAGAGCTACACCTTC.